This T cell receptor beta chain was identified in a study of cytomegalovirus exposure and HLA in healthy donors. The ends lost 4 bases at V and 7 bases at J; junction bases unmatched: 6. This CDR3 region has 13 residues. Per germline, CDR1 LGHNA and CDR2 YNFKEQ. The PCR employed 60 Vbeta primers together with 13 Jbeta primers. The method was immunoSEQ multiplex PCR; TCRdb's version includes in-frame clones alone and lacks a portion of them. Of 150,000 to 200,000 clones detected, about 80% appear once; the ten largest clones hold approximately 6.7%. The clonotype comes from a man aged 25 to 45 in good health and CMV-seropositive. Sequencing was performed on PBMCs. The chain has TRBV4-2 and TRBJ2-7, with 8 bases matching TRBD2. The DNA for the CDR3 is TGTGCCAGCAGCCCGACGGGGGGGAGGGAGCAGTACTTC. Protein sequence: CASSPTGGREQYF.